This T cell receptor (beta chain) was retrieved from a study of cytomegalovirus exposure and HLA in healthy donors. Study-wide background: The same platform was used for the 100 to 150 validation repertoires and the 500 to 700 first-cohort repertoires, a later analysis reported. Study-wide results and caveats: Using the classifier, cytomegalovirus status was reportedly diagnosed with high specificity and sensitivity. The listing of roughly 160 TCR beta chains classed them as cytomegalovirus-associated. Rare sequences made up most TCRs, while some public TCRs were found in many donors.

The CDR3 runs to 16 residues. V was trimmed by 2 bases and J by 7 bases, leaving 18 bases between them. Germline values: CDR1 WSHSY, CDR2 SAAADI. Clones were read by immunoSEQ multiplex PCR, and TCRdb kept only the in-frame ones, dropping some. This repertoire shows about 130,000 clones, 70% to 85% found once; its top ten account for 25% to 30%. Notes on this clone: The antigen is not known.

The sequence came from a man in his thirties or forties in good health and CMV-seropositive. V and J are TRBV10-2 and TRBJ2-1; maybe TRBD2 (6 bases). Material: PBMCs. As DNA, the CDR3 is TGCGCCAGCAGTGAGATTGGGACTCTCCCCGAGAATGAGCAGTTCTTC. It codes for CASSEIGTLPENEQFF.